This T cell receptor beta chain was sequenced for a study of PD-1 blockade in classical Hodgkin lymphoma. Every single patient, without exception, relapsed after autologous stem cell transplantation, and brentuximab vedotin exposure varied. The method was immunoSEQ multiplex PCR; TCRdb's version includes in-frame clones alone and lacks a portion of them. This table holds about 6,300 clones, about 86% found once. This CDR3 is built from 16 residues. Germline V gene sequence: CDR1 SEHNR, CDR2 FQNEAQ (reference sequence). Trimming removed 5 bases from V and 2 bases from J, with 15 bases in between. This receptor was identified in a human donor with classical Hodgkin lymphoma. Sequenced material: peripheral blood mononuclear cells (PBMCs), taken before the second cycle of nivolumab. V gene TRBV7-9 combines with J gene TRBJ2-2; TRBD1 is a possible D gene (6 bases). The CDR3 DNA reads TGTGCCAGCAGCCCATTTAACAGGGAAAACACCGGGGAGCTGTTTTTT. It translates to CASSPFNRENTGELFF.